The 5 T cell receptor beta chains below were found in one sample sequenced in a study of blood T cell repertoires in COVID-19. Only in-frame clones appear in the TCRdb table, and some are missing; sequencing was by immunoSEQ multiplex PCR. The sample carries about 190,000 clones, 70% to 85% recorded once. The sequencing input was peripheral blood. Receptors originate from a man older than 75 with COVID-19, enrolled during active disease.

This rearrangement joins TRBV19 to TRBJ2-2; D unresolved. There are 15 residues in the CDR3. Trimming shortened V by 0 bases and J by 3 bases, and 8 bases separated the two germline ends. Germline CDR1 reads LNHDA; CDR2 reads SQIVND (reference sequence). The CDR3 loop reads CASSIDYPYTGELFF. For the CDR3, the DNA is TGTGCCAGTAGTATAGATTATCCTTACACCGGGGAGCTGTTTTTT.

The chain has TRBV29-1 and TRBJ2-2; TRBD1 might be the D (6 bases). This CDR3 is 12 amino acids long. Trimming cost V 6 bases and J 5 bases, with 10 bases left between them. Per the germline V gene, CDR1 is SQVTM and CDR2 is ANQGSEA. CDR3 in DNA: TGCAGCGTGGACAGCTATACCGGGGAGCTGTTTTTT. It is translated as CSVDSYTGELFF.

V gene TRBV6-1 combines with J gene TRBJ1-3; maybe TRBD1 (6 bases). CDR1 is MNHNS, CDR2 SASEGT, per germline. CDR3 length: 18 residues. Between the trimmed V and J ends, which lost 0 bases and 0 bases, there was a span of 15 bases. CDR3 region: CASSEAGAGAVSGNTIYF. CDR3 bases: TGTGCCAGCAGTGAAGCCGGGGCAGGGGCTGTCTCTGGAAACACCATATATTTT.

CDR3 sequence (DNA): TGCGCCAGCAGCCAAGCGGGGGGTGGCCAGCCCCAGCATTTT. It is translated as CASSQAGGGQPQHF. V and J are TRBV4-1 and TRBJ1-5, with D perhaps TRBD1 (5 bases). CDR3 size: 14 residues. Germline assignment: CDR1 MGHRA and CDR2 YSYEKL. V was trimmed by 1 base and J by 7 bases, leaving 11 bases between them.

This clone has only one observation. This chain links TRBV10-1 with TRBJ2-7; possibly TRBD2 for D (6 bases). V was shortened by 4 bases and J by 6 bases, with 10 bases between the two germline ends. The CDR3 loop spans 12 amino acids. Per the germline V gene, CDR1 is WNHNN and CDR2 is SYGVQD (reference sequence). In nucleotides, the CDR3 is TGCGCCAGCAGTGTGGCCGGGGGCGAGCAGTACTTC. This encodes CASSVAGGEQYF.